These 31 T cell receptor beta chains were sequenced from one sample in a study of T cell responses to AZD1222 COVID-19 vaccine. TCRdb's copy holds only in-frame clones and misses some; the assay was immunoSEQ multiplex PCR. The sample gives around 130,000 clones, over 90% of which show up once; roughly 1% is in the top ten. Source: peripheral blood, taken on day 0 of AZD1222 vaccination. The receptors derive from an adult in good health.

The CDR3 DNA reads as TGCGCCAGCAGCTTGGAATGGAACCGAGATACGCAGTATTTT. Its translation is CASSLEWNRDTQYF. The J gene is TRBJ2-3, the V gene TRBV5-1; D unclear. The V and J ends lost 0 bases and 5 bases respectively, with 10 bases between them. Germline lookup yields CDR1 SGHRS and CDR2 YFSETQ. The CDR3 is 14 residues long.

The chain uses TRBV15 and TRBJ1-1; D unclear. The CDR3 runs 14 residues. The germline V gene has CDR1 LNHNV and CDR2 YYDKDF (reference sequence). V dropped 0 bases and J dropped 7 bases, with 12 bases sitting between them. DNA for the CDR3: TGTGCCACCAGCAGAGATCTGGGGATGGGTGAAGCTTTCTTT. Its translation is CATSRDLGMGEAFF. The full variable domain, in which reference TRBV15 and TRBJ1-1 provide the parts outside the CDR3, is DAMVIQNPRYQVTQFGKPVTLSCSQTLNHNVMYWYQQKSSQAPKLLFHYYDKDFNNEADTPDNFQSRRPNTSFCFLDIRSPGLGDTAMYLCATSRDLGMGEAFFGQGTRLTVV.

The rearrangement links TRBV6-5 to TRBJ1-3; D is uncertain. CDR3 size: 15 residues. Trimming took 0 bases from V and 0 from J, leaving 6 bases between them. The V gene's germline CDR1 is MNHEY and CDR2 SVGAGI. CDR3 region: CASSYSGSSGNTIYF. DNA of the CDR3: TGTGCCAGCAGTTACTCAGGGAGCTCTGGAAACACCATATATTTT.

The rearrangement links TRBV5-6 to TRBJ1-1, with D unresolved. The CDR3 contains 12 residues. V was pared by 0 bases and J by 5 bases, with 5 bases between. Germline V lookup: CDR1 SGHDT, CDR2 YYEEEE. CDR3 DNA sequence: TGTGCCAGCAGCTTGGGTGCTACTGAAGCTTTCTTT. Encoded protein: CASSLGATEAFF.

The rearrangement links TRBV5-1 to TRBJ1-1; 7 bases are shared with TRBD1. With 4 bases clipped from V and 1 base from J, the junction kept 4 bases outside the gene matches. Germline V gene data show CDR1 as SGHRS and CDR2 as YFSETQ. This CDR3 spans 14 amino acids. The CDR3 loop reads CASSGDSRNTEAFF. The DNA for the CDR3 is TGCGCCAGCAGCGGGGACAGTAGGAACACTGAAGCTTTCTTT. Together with reference TRBV5-1 and TRBJ1-1, the CDR3 gives the full variable domain: KAGVTQTPRYLIKTRGQQVTLSCSPISGHRSVSWYQQTPGQGLQFLFEYFSETQRNKGNFPGRFSGRQFSNSRSEMNVSTLELGDSALYLCASSGDSRNTEAFFGQGTRLTVV.

J is TRBJ2-1 and V is TRBV6-5; either TRBD1 or TRBD2 may fit D (6 bases each). Germline V CDR1 and CDR2: MNHEY, SVGAGI. V was pared by 5 bases and J by 11 bases, with 22 bases between. The CDR3 has 15 amino acids. In nucleotides, the CDR3 is TGTGCCAGCAGTCCCCCGTTGGGGGGCCAAGGGAAGCAGTTCTTC. Encoded protein: CASSPPLGGQGKQFF.

The rearrangement uses TRBV2 and TRBJ2-3; the match to TRBD1 covers 11 bases. This CDR3 has 11 residues. CDR1 SNHLY and CDR2 FYNNEI come from the germline V gene. V shed 8 bases and J 14 bases; nucleotides not matched to a gene: 6. In nucleotides, the CDR3 is TGTGCCAGCCGGAGGGACAGGGGGTGGTATTTT. This encodes CASRRDRGWYF. Full variable domain (missing parts from reference TRBV2 and TRBJ2-3): EPEVTQTPSHQVTQMGQEVILRCVPISNHLYFYWYRQILGQKVEFLVSFYNNEISEKSEIFDDQFSVERPDGSNFTLKIRSTKLEDSAMYFCASRRDRGWYFGPGTRLTVL.

The V call is TRBV7-9, the J call TRBJ2-7; 9 bases agree with TRBD1. J lost 4 bases, V lost 0 bases, and 4 bases had no gene match. There are 15 residues in the CDR3. Germline V gene data show CDR1 as SEHNR and CDR2 as FQNEAQ (reference sequence). The chain's CDR3 is CASSLAGQGRYEQYF. Written as DNA, the CDR3 is TGTGCCAGCAGCTTAGCGGGACAGGGACGATACGAGCAGTACTTC.

This clone has more than one count but fewer than ten. The chain carries TRBV9 and TRBJ2-7; D unclear. This CDR3 has 14 amino acids. V dropped 4 bases and J dropped 7 bases, with 18 bases sitting between them. Germline values: CDR1 SGDLS, CDR2 YYNGEE. CDR3 loop: CASSPTPRPGEQYF. The CDR3 DNA reads TGTGCCAGCAGCCCGACTCCGAGGCCCGGGGAGCAGTACTTC.

The chain employs TRBV3-1 (or the pseudogene TRBV3-2) and TRBJ2-6; no clear D gene. Germline V lookup: CDR1 LGHDT, CDR2 YNNKEL (reference sequence). This CDR3 region has 16 residues. The V and J ends lost 5 bases and 4 bases respectively, with 15 bases between them. The CDR3 nucleotides read TGTGCCAGCAGCTCCCATCAGCGAGCCGGGGCCAACGTCCTGACTTTC. Translation: CASSSHQRAGANVLTF.

The V gene is TRBV3-1 (or the pseudogene TRBV3-2), the J gene TRBJ2-1; the D gene is possibly TRBD2 (5 bases). Germline values: CDR1 LGHDT, CDR2 YNNKEL (reference sequence). The CDR3 length is 16 residues. V shed 4 bases and J shed 6 bases, with 19 bases lying between them. The CDR3 loop is CASSPPFRTRANEQFF. CDR3 nucleotides: TGTGCCAGCAGCCCCCCTTTCCGGACGCGGGCCAATGAGCAGTTCTTC.

This chain joins TRBV10-3 and TRBJ1-1, with D uncertain. Trimming pared 1 base from V and 1 base from J, leaving 7 bases between. CDR1 and CDR2 (germline): ENHRY, SYGVKD. This CDR3 comprises 14 residues. For the CDR3, the DNA is TGTGCCATCAGTGAGTTCACGAAGAACACTGAAGCTTTCTTT. It encodes CAISEFTKNTEAFF.

This chain links TRBV18 with TRBJ1-4; the D gene is possibly TRBD1 (5 bases). The germline CDR1 and CDR2 sequences are KGHSH and LQKENI. There are 13 residues in the CDR3. Between the trimmed V and J ends, which lost 4 bases and 2 bases, there was a span of 5 bases. CDR3 amino acids: CASSRQTNEKLFF. The CDR3 nucleotides read TGTGCCAGCTCACGACAGACTAATGAAAAACTGTTTTTT.

The J gene is TRBJ1-4, the V gene TRBV25-1; TRBD1 matches 8 bases. The CDR3 is 16 residues long. The V segment lost 6 bases and the J segment 5 bases; nucleotides outside the gene matches: 11. The V gene's germline CDR1 is MGHDK and CDR2 SYGVNS. This CDR3 is CASSDRGIKGNEKLFF. CDR3 nucleotide sequence: TGTGCCAGCAGCGACAGGGGTATTAAGGGAAATGAAAAACTGTTTTTT. The full variable domain, its missing parts supplied by reference TRBV25-1 and TRBJ1-4, is EADIYQTPRYLVIGTGKKITLECSQTMGHDKMYWYQQDPGMELHLIHYSYGVNSTEKGDLSSESTVSRIRTEHFPLTLESARPSHTSQYLCASSDRGIKGNEKLFFGSGTQLSVL.

This rearrangement joins TRBV5-4 to TRBJ2-3; no firm D call. From germline, CDR1 is SGHNT and CDR2 YYREEE (reference sequence). The CDR3 runs to 13 residues. Trimming pared 0 bases from V and 10 bases from J, leaving 12 bases between. The CDR3 DNA reads as TGTGCCAGCAGCTTGGTGTCCTCTAGTGCGCAGTATTTT. Protein: CASSLVSSSAQYF.

The V gene is TRBV19, the J gene TRBJ1-2; 7 bases fit TRBD1. Germline loops: CDR1 LNHDA, CDR2 SQIVND (reference sequence). Unmatched junction bases numbered 15, after V lost 5 bases and J lost 6 bases. CDR3 length: 16 residues. The CDR3 sequence: CASSRDRRAWGDGYTF. Written as DNA, the CDR3 is TGTGCCAGTAGTCGGGACAGAAGAGCGTGGGGGGATGGCTACACCTTC.

The V and J genes are TRBV15 and TRBJ2-3; 11 bases line up with TRBD2. The CDR3 has 16 residues. Trimming removed 6 bases from V and 2 bases from J; junction bases left unmatched: 7. Germline V lookup: CDR1 LNHNV, CDR2 YYDKDF (reference sequence). In DNA, the CDR3 is TGTGCCACCAGTCGGCTAGCGGGGGGTAACACAGATACGCAGTATTTT. It encodes CATSRLAGGNTDTQYF.

The rearrangement joins TRBV27 to TRBJ2-1, with 10 positions matching TRBD2. In germline, CDR1 is MNHEY, CDR2 SMNVEV (reference sequence). This CDR3 region has 13 residues. J lost 5 bases, V lost 8 bases, and 3 bases had no gene match. The CDR3 here is CASGLAANNEQFF. The CDR3 DNA sequence: TGTGCCAGCGGACTAGCGGCAAACAATGAGCAGTTCTTC.

The V and J genes are TRBV5-4 and TRBJ2-7, with TRBD1 identical over 7 bases. The CDR3 has 15 amino acids. Trimming removed 2 bases from V and 0 bases from J; junction bases left unmatched: 5. Germline lookup yields CDR1 SGHNT and CDR2 YYREEE (reference sequence). The DNA for the CDR3 is TGTGCCAGCAGCTTCGGGGACAGTAGCTCCTACGAGCAGTACTTC. Its translation: CASSFGDSSSYEQYF.

V is TRBV9 and J is TRBJ1-1; D is uncertain. Trimming took 4 bases from V and 3 from J, leaving 16 bases between them. CDR1 and CDR2 (germline): SGDLS, YYNGEE. CDR3 size: 15 residues. The CDR3 region has the DNA TGTGCCAGCAGCCCTCGGCCAACACGCGACACTGAAGCTTTCTTT. Protein: CASSPRPTRDTEAFF. The entire variable domain, with the rest obtained from reference TRBV9 and TRBJ1-1, is as follows: DSGVTQTPKHLITATGQRVTLRCSPRSGDLSVYWYQQSLDQGLQFLIQYYNGEERAKGNILERFSAQQFPDLHSELNLSSLELGDSALYFCASSPRPTRDTEAFFGQGTRLTVV.

The rearrangement links TRBV9 to TRBJ2-1; D not resolved. CDR3 length equals 14 residues. Trimming took off 0 bases at V and 6 bases at J, with 10 bases between the two ends. Per the germline V gene, CDR1 is SGDLS and CDR2 is YYNGEE. CDR3 coding DNA: TGTGCCAGCAGCGTAGTCCCAGGACCCAATGAGCAGTTCTTC. Residues: CASSVVPGPNEQFF.

The chain recombines TRBV5-6 with TRBJ2-3, with TRBD2 as a possible D gene (5 bases). This CDR3 comprises 16 residues. In germline, CDR1 is SGHDT, CDR2 YYEEEE. V lost 4 bases and J 1 base, leaving 16 bases between the germline ends. CDR3 nucleotide sequence: TGTGCCAGCAGCCCTGGACTCGACCCTCGCACAGATACGCAGTATTTT. Translation: CASSPGLDPRTDTQYF.

This clone was observed once. The CDR3, as DNA: TGCGCCAGCAGCTTGGCCTCCGGGGGGAACACTGAAGCTTTCTTT. This codes for CASSLASGGNTEAFF. The chain has TRBV5-1 and TRBJ1-1; maybe TRBD1 (5 bases). CDR1 and CDR2 from the germline V gene are SGHRS and YFSETQ. The CDR3 covers 15 residues. V was pared by 0 bases and J by 1 base, with 10 bases between.

The V gene is TRBV10-3, the J gene TRBJ1-5; D remains ambiguous. The germline CDR1 and CDR2 sequences are ENHRY and SYGVKD. The CDR3 runs 14 residues. V was clipped by 6 bases and J by 1 base, with 10 bases between them. CDR3 sequence: CAISRSGSNQPQHF. The CDR3 DNA reads as TGTGCCATCAGCCGGTCCGGCAGCAATCAGCCCCAGCATTTT.

V is TRBV15 and J is TRBJ1-5; possibly TRBD1 for D (5 bases). Germline V lookup: CDR1 LNHNV, CDR2 YYDKDF (reference sequence). The CDR3 covers 16 residues. V shed 0 bases and J shed 0 bases, with 9 bases lying between them. Here the CDR3 DNA reads TGTGCCACCAGCAGAGAAGACAGTTATAGCAATCAGCCCCAGCATTTT. Protein sequence: CATSREDSYSNQPQHF.

This rearrangement joins TRBV7-9 to TRBJ2-1; D possibly uses TRBD1 or TRBD2 (5 bases each). Germline CDR1 is SEHNR and CDR2 is FQNEAQ (reference sequence). This CDR3 comprises 13 residues. V shed 1 base and J shed 5 bases, with 6 bases lying between them. CDR3 sequence: CASSLVGDNEQFF. DNA for the CDR3: TGTGCCAGCAGCTTAGTGGGGGACAATGAGCAGTTCTTC.

The J gene is TRBJ1-5, the V gene TRBV5-6; no firm D call. Between the trimmed V and J ends, which lost 4 bases and 0 bases, there was a span of 8 bases. Germline V gives CDR1 SGHDT, CDR2 YYEEEE. The CDR3 has 14 amino acids. The CDR3 bases are TGTGCCAGCAGCGCATACGGTAGCAATCAGCCCCAGCATTTT. Its translation: CASSAYGSNQPQHF.

In this sample, this clone turned up a few times. The rearrangement links TRBV6-5 to TRBJ2-1, with 9 bases that match TRBD2. The CDR3 has 16 residues. Germline CDR1 is MNHEY and CDR2 is SVGAGI. Trimming cost V 4 bases and J 1 base; bases outside gene matches: 5. The CDR3 DNA reads as TGTGCCAGCAGTTTCCAAGCGGGGGGTTCCTACAATGAGCAGTTCTTC. It encodes CASSFQAGGSYNEQFF.

This chain connects TRBV5-1 to TRBJ2-1; tentatively, D is TRBD1 or TRBD2 (6 bases each). Germline V gene lookup returns CDR1 SGHRS and CDR2 YFSETQ. The CDR3 has 16 amino acids. Trimming removed 0 bases at V and 1 base at J, with 11 bases between. The CDR3 loop is CASSLGEGGSYNEQFF. CDR3 bases: TGCGCCAGCAGCTTGGGTGAGGGGGGTTCCTACAATGAGCAGTTCTTC. The full variable domain, its missing parts supplied by reference TRBV5-1 and TRBJ2-1, is KAGVTQTPRYLIKTRGQQVTLSCSPISGHRSVSWYQQTPGQGLQFLFEYFSETQRNKGNFPGRFSGRQFSNSRSEMNVSTLELGDSALYLCASSLGEGGSYNEQFFGPGTRLTVL.

The chain carries TRBV13 and TRBJ2-5, with D maybe TRBD1 (5 bases). The V end lost 4 bases, the J end lost 5 bases, and 14 bases lay between the germline ends. There are 14 residues in the CDR3. The germline V gene encodes CDR1 PRHDT and CDR2 FYEKMQ (reference sequence). As DNA, the CDR3 is TGTGCCAGCAGCTCAAAAACCAAGGGGGAGACCCAGTACTTC. As protein: CASSSKTKGETQYF.

CDR3 protein: CASSPSPLSPLHF. CDR3 nucleotides: TGTGCCAGCAGTCCGAGCCCCCTTTCGCCCCTCCACTTT. V is TRBV9 and J is TRBJ1-6; D is undetermined. V was pared by 5 bases and J by 13 bases, with 16 bases between. CDR3 length equals 13 residues. Germline V CDR1 and CDR2: SGDLS, YYNGEE.